The 29 T cell receptor beta chains presented below share a single source sample, sequenced in a study of shared clonotypes between healthy human individuals. Profiled with immunoSEQ multiplex PCR; TCRdb holds only in-frame clones, not every one. Of roughly 490,000 clones listed, 76% are singletons. The sequenced sample consisted of PBMCs. The receptors were sampled from a woman aged 40-49 years in good health. Some clones in this sample may be carry-over from other donors' samples.

J is TRBJ1-5 and V is TRBV21-1; the table's D call of TRBD1 was not tested on the DNA. TRBV21-1 counts as a pseudogene. The CDR3 contains 16 residues. CDR3 sequence reads: CASSMPTGGWDQPQHF. Here the CDR3 DNA reads TGTGCCAGCAGCATGCCTACAGGGGGCTGGGATCAGCCCCAGCATTTT.

The chain combines TRBV18 with TRBJ2-1, with 12 bases that match TRBD2. The V segment lost 3 bases and the J segment 8 bases; nucleotides outside the gene matches: 17. The CDR3 sequence is 19 residues long. CDR1 is KGHSH, CDR2 LQKENI, per germline. The chain's CDR3 is CASSPEDRGSTSGRYEQFF. The CDR3 coding sequence is TGTGCCAGCTCACCCGAAGACAGGGGTAGTACTAGCGGGAGGTATGAGCAGTTCTTC.

This clone has at least ten counts. V gene TRBV5-1 combines with J gene TRBJ2-1; 8 nucleotides agree with TRBD2. The V and J ends lost 0 bases and 8 bases, in that order; junction bases with no gene match: 4. This CDR3 is 14 amino acids long. The germline V gene encodes CDR1 SGHRS and CDR2 YFSETQ. CDR3 in DNA: TGCGCCAGCAGCTTGGTTGCGACTAGCGATGAGCAGTTCTTC. Amino acids: CASSLVATSDEQFF.

This clone was seen once. The gene calls are TRBV29-1 and TRBJ2-1; D is possibly TRBD1 or TRBD2 (5 bases each). V gave up 3 bases and J gave up 8 bases, with 11 bases separating them. The germline gives CDR1 SQVTM, CDR2 ANQGSEA. The CDR3 has 12 amino acids. CDR3 in amino acids: CSVEGVSDEQFF. The CDR3 nucleotides read TGCAGCGTTGAGGGGGTCTCGGATGAGCAGTTCTTC.

The V and J genes are TRBV4-2 and TRBJ1-1; no definite D call. This CDR3 contains 11 residues. V lost 7 bases, J lost 0 bases, and 3 bases lay in between. Germline V gene sequence: CDR1 LGHNA, CDR2 YNFKEQ. The CDR3, as DNA: TGTGCCAGCAAGTTGAACACTGAAGCTTTCTTT. Its protein product is CASKLNTEAFF.

V and J are TRBV5-6 and TRBJ2-3; 9 positions match TRBD2. Germline CDR1 reads SGHDT; CDR2 reads YYEEEE. The CDR3 has 16 residues. V shed 4 bases, J shed 2 bases, and the junction held 8 bases outside the gene matches. The CDR3, as DNA: TGTGCCAGCAGCCGGCTAGCGGGAACGTACACAGATACGCAGTATTTT. It codes for CASSRLAGTYTDTQYF.

V and J are TRBV13 and TRBJ2-7, with D possibly being TRBD1 (5 bases). The length of the CDR3 is 15 residues. The germline V gene encodes CDR1 PRHDT and CDR2 FYEKMQ (reference sequence). Trimming left V 0 bases short and J 3 bases short, with 12 bases between. CDR3 amino acids: CASSLGRYRYYEQYF. CDR3 bases: TGTGCCAGCAGCTTAGGTCGGTACAGGTACTACGAGCAGTACTTC.

The chain couples TRBV28 to TRBJ1-1; D call uncertain. Deletions cut 8 bases from V and 1 base from J, with 20 bases between. CDR3 length equals 16 residues. The germline CDR1 and CDR2 sequences are MDHEN and SYDVKM. The CDR3 DNA sequence: TGTGCCAGCCGTCATGCACCGGGTTTCGGGAACACTGAAGCTTTCTTT. Protein sequence: CASRHAPGFGNTEAFF. The full variable domain, rest sourced from reference TRBV28 and TRBJ1-1, is DVKVTQSSRYLVKRTGEKVFLECVQDMDHENMFWYRQDPGLGLRLIYFSYDVKMKEKGDIPEGYSVSREKKERFSLILESASTNQTSMYLCASRHAPGFGNTEAFFGQGTRLTVV.

This clone occurred many times. V and J are TRBV15 and TRBJ2-1; the D gene is possibly TRBD1 (5 bases). There are 18 residues in the CDR3. Trimming took off 0 bases at V and 0 bases at J, with 15 bases between the two ends. Germline V gives CDR1 LNHNV, CDR2 YYDKDF (reference sequence). For the CDR3, the DNA is TGTGCCACCAGCAGAGATCCGATTACCAGGGACTCCTACAATGAGCAGTTCTTC. It codes for CATSRDPITRDSYNEQFF.

As to this clone: Other DNA sequences of this sample code for an identical CDR3. The gene calls are TRBV28 and TRBJ2-3; 11 nucleotides align to TRBD1. CDR3 length: 16 amino acids. Trimming at V came to 5 bases and at J to 2 bases, leaving 6 bases not matched to a gene. CDR1 is MDHEN, CDR2 SYDVKM, per germline. In DNA, the CDR3 is TGTGCCAGCAGTCCTAGGACAGGGGGCTTCACAGATACGCAGTATTTT. It encodes CASSPRTGGFTDTQYF.

This clone was recorded only once. The chain couples TRBV5-1 to TRBJ1-5; D possibly corresponds to TRBD1 (5 bases). The germline CDR1 and CDR2 sequences are SGHRS and YFSETQ. V was trimmed by 3 bases and J by 2 bases, leaving 12 bases between them. The CDR3 is made up of 15 amino acids. As DNA, the CDR3 is TGCGCCAGCAGCTCAGGTGCGGGGGGCAATCAGCCCCAGCATTTT. Its translation: CASSSGAGGNQPQHF.

Concerning this clone itself: This same CDR3 is encoded by further DNA sequences in the sample. The genes are TRBV15 and TRBJ2-7; D gene uncertain. Trimming removed 3 bases from V and 6 bases from J, with 9 bases in between. CDR1 LNHNV and CDR2 YYDKDF come from the germline V gene (reference sequence). The CDR3 is 12 residues long. The CDR3 DNA follows: TGTGCCACCAGCAGGCCAGCTGGCGAGCAGTACTTC. This encodes CATSRPAGEQYF.

The chain joins TRBV28 to TRBJ2-5; tentatively, D is TRBD2 (6 bases). Germline CDR1 and CDR2: MDHEN and SYDVKM. V gave up 2 bases and J gave up 7 bases, with 17 bases separating them. This CDR3 region has 15 residues. In DNA form, the CDR3 reads TGTGCCAGCAGTTTAGGGGAGGCGCGGGATTGGACCCAGTACTTC. It codes for CASSLGEARDWTQYF.

V is TRBV19 and J is TRBJ2-2; D could derive from TRBD1 or TRBD2 (5 bases each). Germline assignment: CDR1 LNHDA and CDR2 SQIVND (reference sequence). The CDR3 covers 15 residues. The V end was cut by 11 bases, the J end by 5 bases, with 21 bases between. CDR3 region: CASRDPPGETGELFF. The CDR3 DNA sequence: TGTGCCTCCCGGGACCCACCCGGGGAAACCGGGGAGCTGTTTTTT.

This chain links TRBV6-1 with TRBJ1-2; D not resolved. CDR3 length: 11 amino acids. V was clipped by 5 bases and J by 2 bases, with 3 bases between them. The germline gives CDR1 MNHNS, CDR2 SASEGT. Written as DNA, the CDR3 is TGTGCCAGCAGTTACAACTATGGCTACACCTTC. This sequence encodes CASSYNYGYTF.

This clone was seen ten or more times. This chain links TRBV30 with TRBJ2-5, with 9 bases identical to TRBD1. Germline CDR1 and CDR2: GTSNPN and SVGIG (reference sequence). The CDR3 totals 15 residues. With V trimmed by 2 bases and J by 5 bases, 9 bases remained unmatched. CDR3 loop: CAWSPGDRDSETQYF. In DNA form, the CDR3 reads TGTGCCTGGAGTCCCGGGGACAGGGACTCCGAGACCCAGTACTTC.

In the case of this clone: A far larger clone lies a single base away; this is likely a read error. The chain carries TRBV7-2 and TRBJ1-2, with TRBD1 identical over 7 bases. The trim removed 11 bases at V and 7 bases at J, leaving 13 bases unmatched. CDR3 size: 13 residues. Per the germline V gene, CDR1 is SGHTA and CDR2 is FQGNSA. CDR3 in amino acids: CAGNRQGEGGYTF. The CDR3 DNA is TGTGCCGGCAACCGACAGGGAGAGGGTGGCTACACCTTC.

In the case of this clone: The likely explanation is a read error, given a far larger clone one base away. The sample holds other DNA sequences that translate to the same CDR3. This chain links TRBV29-1 with TRBJ2-5; D is uncertain. TRBJ2-7 matches the DNA end more closely, so the J call is doubtful. CDR1 and CDR2 (germline): SQVTM, ANQGSEA. The CDR3 is made up of 11 amino acids. The CDR3 reads CSADSGYEQYF. The CDR3 bases are TGCAGCGCTGATTCGGGTTACGAGCAGTACTTC.

The chain combines TRBV10-3 with TRBJ1-5, with 11 bases lining up with TRBD1. Germline CDR1 ENHRY, CDR2 SYGVKD. There are 14 residues in the CDR3. V lost 4 bases to trimming and J lost 7 bases; unmatched junction nucleotides: 3. CDR3 in amino acids: CAISGTGGAQPQHF. CDR3 sequence (DNA): TGTGCCATCAGTGGGACAGGGGGCGCCCAGCCCCAGCATTTT.

The V gene is TRBV6-5, the J gene TRBJ1-1; TRBD1 is a possible D gene (6 bases). Trimming removed 4 bases at V and 1 base at J, with 13 bases between. This CDR3 is built from 15 residues. The germline V gene has CDR1 MNHEY and CDR2 SVGAGI. CDR3 nucleotide sequence: TGTGCCAGCAGTTCAAGGGGGATTGAGAACACTGAAGCTTTCTTT. Translated: CASSSRGIENTEAFF.

The chain combines TRBV2 with TRBJ2-5; 7 bases line up with TRBD1. The germline gives CDR1 SNHLY, CDR2 FYNNEI. J gave up 4 bases and V 4 bases, and 6 bases lay outside the gene matches. The CDR3 sequence is 14 residues long. CDR3 loop: CASSGDRGTETQYF. The CDR3 nucleotides are TGTGCCAGCAGTGGGGACAGAGGGACAGAGACCCAGTACTTC.

This rearrangement joins TRBV11-2 to TRBJ2-3; 11 bases are a match to TRBD1. CDR3 size: 17 residues. Germline trimming cut 5 bases from V and 3 bases from J; bases unmatched to any gene: 10. Germline V CDR1 and CDR2: SGHAT, FQNNGV. The CDR3 reads CASSPGTGGIGTDTQYF. The CDR3 DNA reads as TGTGCCAGCAGCCCAGGGACAGGGGGTATAGGGACAGATACGCAGTATTTT.

This chain's CDR3 is CASRVAGGGEQFF. Written as DNA, the CDR3 is TGTGCCAGCAGGGTAGCGGGAGGGGGTGAGCAGTTCTTC. This sequence joins TRBV27 and TRBJ2-1, with 11 positions matching TRBD2. Germline V gene data show CDR1 as MNHEY and CDR2 as SMNVEV (reference sequence). Trimming took 6 bases from V and 9 from J; bases not matched to a gene: 4. This CDR3 is built from 13 residues.

This chain links TRBV6-1 with TRBJ1-1; D not resolved. The ends were cut back, 1 base at V and 6 bases at J, with 15 bases in the middle. Germline V lookup: CDR1 MNHNS, CDR2 SASEGT. The CDR3 is made up of 15 amino acids. CDR3 sequence: CASSEEGGIGAEAFF. The DNA for the CDR3 is TGTGCCAGCAGTGAAGAGGGAGGGATTGGGGCTGAAGCTTTCTTT.

On this clone itself: A read error is possible here, since a much larger clone lies one base away. V usage is TRBV30 and J usage is TRBJ1-2; D may be TRBD1 (5 bases). V lost 3 bases and J lost 4, with 15 bases in between. The CDR3 runs to 14 residues. The germline V gene has CDR1 GTSNPN and CDR2 SVGIG (reference sequence). The CDR3 reads CAWSVQGSSYGYTF. The CDR3 DNA follows: TGTGCCTGGAGCGTTCAGGGCAGTAGCTATGGCTACACCTTC.

The chain uses TRBV18 and TRBJ2-6; D gene ambiguous. Germline V gene data show CDR1 as KGHSH and CDR2 as LQKENI. The CDR3 totals 13 residues. V gave up 6 bases and J gave up 0 bases, with 3 bases separating them. CDR3 sequence: CASSASGANVLTF. The CDR3, as DNA: TGTGCCAGCTCCGCCTCTGGGGCCAACGTCCTGACTTTC.

The chain employs TRBV30 and TRBJ2-1, with TRBD2 matching over 8 bases. CDR3 size: 14 residues. Trimming took 2 bases from V and 4 from J; bases not matched to a gene: 4. CDR1 is GTSNPN, CDR2 SVGIG, per germline (reference sequence). CDR3 protein: CAWSLREAYNEQFF. Written as DNA, the CDR3 is TGTGCCTGGAGTCTGCGGGAGGCATACAATGAGCAGTTCTTC.

The J gene is TRBJ2-1, the V gene TRBV9, with 9 bases fitting TRBD1. The junction had 3 bases not matched to a gene; V was cut back by 0 bases and J by 5 bases. The CDR3 contains 15 residues. Germline V CDR1 and CDR2: SGDLS, YYNGEE. The CDR3, as DNA: TGTGCCAGCAGCGTAGCCGGGACAGGGAACAATGAGCAGTTCTTC. Its protein is CASSVAGTGNNEQFF.

This rearrangement joins TRBV30 to TRBJ2-7; 8 bases are a match to TRBD2. The CDR3 covers 18 residues. Germline lookup yields CDR1 GTSNPN and CDR2 SVGIG (reference sequence). V was clipped by 1 base and J by 5 bases; unmatched bases: 19. The CDR3 reads CAWSGWGITGRAMDEQYF. The CDR3 DNA reads TGTGCCTGGAGTGGATGGGGAATTACCGGGAGGGCCATGGACGAGCAGTACTTC.